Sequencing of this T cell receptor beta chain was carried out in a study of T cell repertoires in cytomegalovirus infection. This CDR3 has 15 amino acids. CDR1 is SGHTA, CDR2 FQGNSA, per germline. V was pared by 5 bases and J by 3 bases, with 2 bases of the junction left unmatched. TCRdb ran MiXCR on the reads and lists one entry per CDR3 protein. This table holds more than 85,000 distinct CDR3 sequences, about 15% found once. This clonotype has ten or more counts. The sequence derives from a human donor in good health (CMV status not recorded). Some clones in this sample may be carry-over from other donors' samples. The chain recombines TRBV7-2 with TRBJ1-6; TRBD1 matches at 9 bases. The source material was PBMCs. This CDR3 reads CASSRTGDYNSPLHF. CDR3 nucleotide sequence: TGTGCCAGCAGCCGGACAGGGGACTATAATTCACCCCTCCACTTT.